Sequencing of this T cell receptor beta chain was carried out in a study of cytomegalovirus exposure and HLA in healthy donors. Study conclusions and caveats: The authors later found most CMV-associated TCR beta chains appeared HLA-restricted. A list of around 150 TCR beta chains associated with cytomegalovirus was given.

As regards this clone: The antigen remains unidentified.

The V gene's germline CDR1 is SGHNT and CDR2 YYREEE (reference sequence). The CDR3 length is 11 residues. V lost 3 bases, J lost 3 bases, and 2 bases lay in between. The PCR contained 60 Vbeta and 13 Jbeta primers. Sequencing used immunoSEQ multiplex PCR; TCRdb keeps in-frame clones, though not all of them. The data contain some 100,000 clones, roughly two thirds of them singletons. The chain uses TRBV5-4 and TRBJ2-3; D gene unclear. Sequencing used PBMCs. The sequence was obtained from a man aged 35 to 55 in good health and CMV-seronegative. DNA for the CDR3: TGTGCCAGCAGCTCAACAGATACGCAGTATTTT. This gives the protein CASSSTDTQYF.